These 11 T cell receptor beta chains were all obtained from the same sample, sequenced in a study of cytomegalovirus exposure and HLA in healthy donors. Primers included in the PCR were 60 Vbeta and 13 Jbeta primers. Profiled with immunoSEQ multiplex PCR; TCRdb holds only in-frame clones, not every one. The sample carries 130,000 or so clones, approximately 80% recorded once. Sequencing was done on a sample of PBMCs. These receptors were taken from a woman aged 40-49 years in good health and CMV-seronegative.

The sample holds one count of this clone. The chain recombines TRBV7-8 with TRBJ1-4; TRBD1 agrees at 8 bases. V lost 5 bases, J lost 8 bases, and 10 bases stayed unmatched. CDR1 is SGHVS, CDR2 FQNEAQ, per germline. The CDR3 extends over 15 amino acids. CDR3 sequence (DNA): TGTGCCAGCAGCCCTCGGGGACAGGCGTTCGAAAAACTGTTTTTT. It encodes CASSPRGQAFEKLFF.

The chain has TRBV5-4 and TRBJ2-5, with 9 bases aligning to TRBD2. The CDR3 totals 18 residues. Germline V gives CDR1 SGHNT, CDR2 YYREEE (reference sequence). Unmatched junction bases numbered 19, after V lost 6 bases and J lost 4 bases. The CDR3 DNA follows: TGTGCCAGCATTAAAGCAGGGGCTAGCGGGAACATGGGAGAGACCCAGTACTTC. It specifies CASIKAGASGNMGETQYF.

The chain uses TRBV6-6 and TRBJ1-2; D call uncertain. Looked up from germline, CDR1 is MNHNY and CDR2 is SVGAGI (reference sequence). The CDR3 spans 13 residues. Trimming stripped 5 bases from V and 1 base from J, with 8 bases between. Written as DNA, the CDR3 is TGTGCCAGCAGTCGGGAGATTAACTATGGCTACACCTTC. Its translation: CASSREINYGYTF.

The chain uses TRBV11-1 and TRBJ2-2; D gene unclear. Trimming stripped 2 bases from V and 6 bases from J, with 13 bases between. CDR3 size: 15 residues. Germline V CDR1 and CDR2: SGHAT, FQDESV (reference sequence). The CDR3: CASSLLPRQSGELFF. Here the CDR3 DNA reads TGTGCCAGCAGCTTACTCCCCAGACAATCCGGGGAGCTGTTTTTT.

The rearrangement joins TRBV4-3 to TRBJ2-1, with 14 bases lining up with TRBD2. The CDR3 has 19 residues. With 1 base clipped from V and 7 bases from J, the junction kept 12 bases outside the gene matches. Germline CDR1 and CDR2: LGHNA and YSLEER. DNA of the CDR3: TGCGCCAGCAGCCAAGTGGGACTAGCGGGAGCGTACAAGGAAAATGAGCAGTTCTTC. Residues: CASSQVGLAGAYKENEQFF.

This clone occurred once. One end of the junction fails to match germline, which may point to a read error. This chain connects TRBV6-6 to TRBJ2-1; D unclear. Germline V lookup: CDR1 MNHNY, CDR2 SVGAGI (reference sequence). CDR3 length equals 11 residues. The CDR3 loop is CASSSHNEQFF. In nucleotides, the CDR3 is TGTGCCAGCAGTTCACACAACGAGCAGTTCTTC.

This CDR3 reads CASSRDIPYEQYF. The CDR3 DNA follows: TGTGCCAGCAGCAGGGACATCCCTTACGAGCAGTACTTC. The genes are TRBV5-6 and TRBJ2-7, with D possibly matching TRBD1 (6 bases). CDR1 is SGHDT and CDR2 is YYEEEE in the germline V gene. There are 13 residues in the CDR3. Between the trimmed V and J ends, which lost 4 bases and 4 bases, there was a span of 12 bases. Full variable domain (missing parts from reference TRBV5-6 and TRBJ2-7): DAGVTQSPTHLIKTRGQQVTLRCSPKSGHDTVSWYQQALGQGPQFIFQYYEEEERQRGNFPDRFSGHQFPNYSSELNVNALLLGDSALYLCASSRDIPYEQYFGPGTRLTVT.

The V gene is TRBV28, the J gene TRBJ2-2; 7 nucleotides line up with TRBD1. Germline CDR1 reads MDHEN; CDR2 reads SYDVKM. V gave up 8 bases and J gave up 0 bases; unmatched junction bases: 3. The CDR3 spans 14 residues. The DNA for the CDR3 is TGTGCCAGCCGTGACAGGGCGAACACCGGGGAGCTGTTTTTT. Translation gives CASRDRANTGELFF.

This chain joins TRBV7-9 and TRBJ2-5; 10 bases fit TRBD2. Germline loops: CDR1 SEHNR, CDR2 FQNEAQ (reference sequence). V lost 7 bases, J lost 4 bases, and 21 bases stayed unmatched. The CDR3 is made up of 19 amino acids. The CDR3 sequence: CASTIVIGAGGPVVETQYF. The CDR3 DNA reads TGTGCCAGCACTATTGTTATTGGAGCGGGAGGGCCAGTCGTAGAGACCCAGTACTTC.

This chain uses TRBV4-2 with TRBJ1-4; possibly TRBD1 for D (5 bases). The CDR3 has 15 residues. In germline, CDR1 is LGHNA, CDR2 YNFKEQ. Trimming took off 3 bases at V and 6 bases at J, with 14 bases between the two ends. The CDR3 coding sequence is TGTGCCAGCAGCCAGGGACTTTTGGAGGATGAAAAACTGTTTTTT. It codes for CASSQGLLEDEKLFF.

This chain connects TRBV28 to TRBJ1-3; D is undetermined. Trimming removed 7 bases at V and 0 bases at J, with 4 bases between. The CDR3 contains 12 residues. CDR1 and CDR2 from the germline V gene are MDHEN and SYDVKM. The CDR3 DNA sequence: TGTGCCAGCACAGGCTCTGGAAACACCATATATTTT. Amino acid sequence: CASTGSGNTIYF.